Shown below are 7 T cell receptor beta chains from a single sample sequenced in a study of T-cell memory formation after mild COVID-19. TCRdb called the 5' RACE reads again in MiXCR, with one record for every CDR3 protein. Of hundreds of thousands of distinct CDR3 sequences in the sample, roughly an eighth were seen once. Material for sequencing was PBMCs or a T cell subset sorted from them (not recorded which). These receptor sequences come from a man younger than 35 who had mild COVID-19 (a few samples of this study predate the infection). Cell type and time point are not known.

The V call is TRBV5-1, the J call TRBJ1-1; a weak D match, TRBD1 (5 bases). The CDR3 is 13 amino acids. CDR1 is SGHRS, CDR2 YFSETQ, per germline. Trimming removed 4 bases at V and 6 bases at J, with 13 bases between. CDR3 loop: CASSLRGDPEAFF. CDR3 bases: TGCGCCAGCAGCCTGCGAGGGGATCCTGAAGCTTTCTTT.

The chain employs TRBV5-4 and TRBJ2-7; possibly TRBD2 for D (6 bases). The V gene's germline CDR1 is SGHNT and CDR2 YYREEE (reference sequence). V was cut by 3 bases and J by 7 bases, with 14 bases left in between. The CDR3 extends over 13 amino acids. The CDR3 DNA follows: TGTGCCAGCAGCTCCCTTGGGGGGTGGGAGCAGTACGTC. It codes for CASSSLGGWEQYV.

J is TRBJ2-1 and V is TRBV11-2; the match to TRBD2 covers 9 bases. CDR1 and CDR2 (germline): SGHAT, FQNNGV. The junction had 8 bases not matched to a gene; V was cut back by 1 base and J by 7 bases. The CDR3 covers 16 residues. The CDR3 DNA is TGTGCCAGCAGCTTAGGAGGGCTAGCGGGGCTTAATGAGCAGTTCTTC. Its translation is CASSLGGLAGLNEQFF.

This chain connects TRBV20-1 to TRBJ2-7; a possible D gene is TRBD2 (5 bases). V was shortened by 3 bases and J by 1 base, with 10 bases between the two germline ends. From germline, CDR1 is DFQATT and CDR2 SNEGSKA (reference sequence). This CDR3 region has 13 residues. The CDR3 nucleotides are TGCAGTGCTAGCCGGACTGCATCCTACGAGCAGTACTTC. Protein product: CSASRTASYEQYF.

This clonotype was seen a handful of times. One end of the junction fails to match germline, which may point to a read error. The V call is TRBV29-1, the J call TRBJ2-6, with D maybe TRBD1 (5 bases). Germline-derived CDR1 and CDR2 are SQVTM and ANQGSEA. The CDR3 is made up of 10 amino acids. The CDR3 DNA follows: TGCAGCGTTGAAGATCAGGGTCGGGCTTTC. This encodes CSVEDQGRAF. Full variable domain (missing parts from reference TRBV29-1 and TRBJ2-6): SAVISQKPSRDICQRGTSLTIQCQVDSQVTMMFWYRQQPGQSLTLIATANQGSEATYESGFVIDKFPISRPNLTFSTLTVSNMSPEDSSIYLCSVEDQGRAFGAGSRLTVL.

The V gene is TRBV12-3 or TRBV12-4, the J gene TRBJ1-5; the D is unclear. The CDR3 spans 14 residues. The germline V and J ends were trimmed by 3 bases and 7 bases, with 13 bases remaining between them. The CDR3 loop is CASSFFGSFQPQHF. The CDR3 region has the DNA TGTGCCAGCAGTTTTTTTGGGTCATTCCAGCCCCAGCATTTT.

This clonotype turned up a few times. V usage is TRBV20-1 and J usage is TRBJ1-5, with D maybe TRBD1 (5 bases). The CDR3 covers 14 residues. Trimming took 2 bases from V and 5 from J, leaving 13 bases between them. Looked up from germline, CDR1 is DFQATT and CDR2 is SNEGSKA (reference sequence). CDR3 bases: TGCAGTGCTAGACCCGACAGTCGGCATCAGCCCCAGCATTTT. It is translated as CSARPDSRHQPQHF.